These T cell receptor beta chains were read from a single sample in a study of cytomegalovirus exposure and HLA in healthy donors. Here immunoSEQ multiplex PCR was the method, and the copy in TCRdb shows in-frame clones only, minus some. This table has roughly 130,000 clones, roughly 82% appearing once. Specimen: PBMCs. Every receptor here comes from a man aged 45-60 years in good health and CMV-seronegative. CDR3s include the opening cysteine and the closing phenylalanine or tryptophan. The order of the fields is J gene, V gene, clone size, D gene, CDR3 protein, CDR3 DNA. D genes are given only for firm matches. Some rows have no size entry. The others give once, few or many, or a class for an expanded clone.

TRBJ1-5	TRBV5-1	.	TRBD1	CASSLGQGDQPQHF	TGCGCCAGCAGCTTGGGGCAGGGGGATCAGCCCCAGCATTTT
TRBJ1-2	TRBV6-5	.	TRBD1	CASSYSRTGIIDGYTF	TGTGCCAGCAGTTACTCCCGGACAGGGATCATTGATGGCTACACCTTC
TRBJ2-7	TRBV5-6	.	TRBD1	CASSGETGFYEQYF	TGTGCCAGCAGCGGGGAGACAGGGTTCTACGAGCAGTACTTC
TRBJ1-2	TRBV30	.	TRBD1	CAYRTGEGNYGYTF	TGTGCCTACCGGACAGGGGAAGGGAACTATGGCTACACCTTC
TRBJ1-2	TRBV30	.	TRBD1	CAWSVLAGGNGYTF	TGTGCCTGGAGTGTGCTCGCAGGGGGCAATGGCTACACCTTC
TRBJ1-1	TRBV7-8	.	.	CASSLAGQVTEAFF	TGTGCCAGCAGCTTAGCGGGACAAGTTACTGAAGCTTTCTTT
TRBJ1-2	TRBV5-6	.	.	CASRYYWAGPGGGYTF	TGTGCCAGCAGATACTATTGGGCCGGGCCGGGGGGTGGCTACACCTTC
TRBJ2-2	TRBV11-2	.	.	CASSDSRGELFF	TGTGCCAGCAGCGACTCCCGGGGGGAGCTGTTTTTT
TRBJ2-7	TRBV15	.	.	CATSREAQGGYEQYF	TGTGCCACCAGCAGAGAAGCCCAGGGGGGCTACGAGCAGTACTTC
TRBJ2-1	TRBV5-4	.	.	CASSLAPVAYNEQFF	TGTGCCAGCAGCTTGGCTCCGGTTGCCTACAATGAGCAGTTCTTC
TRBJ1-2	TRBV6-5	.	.	CASSPSEGDYTF	TGTGCCAGCAGTCCTTCTGAGGGGGACTACACCTTC
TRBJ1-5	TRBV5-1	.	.	CASSKGDGVNQPQHF	TGCGCCAGCAGTAAAGGAGACGGCGTAAATCAGCCCCAGCATTTT
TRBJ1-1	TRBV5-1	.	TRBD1	CASSLLGTVPGTNTEAFF	TGCGCCAGCAGTTTGCTAGGGACAGTCCCAGGGACCAACACTGAAGCTTTCTTT
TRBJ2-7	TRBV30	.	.	CAWSVLDSYEQYF	TGTGCCTGGAGTGTATTGGACAGCTACGAGCAGTACTTC
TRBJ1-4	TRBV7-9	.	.	CASSLAWGDLERKLFF	TGTGCCAGCAGCTTAGCTTGGGGGGATTTGGAGAGAAAACTGTTTTTT
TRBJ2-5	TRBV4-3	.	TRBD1	CASRRGTGGPETQYF	TGCGCCAGCAGGCGTGGGACAGGGGGCCCAGAGACCCAGTACTTC
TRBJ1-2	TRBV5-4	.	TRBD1	CASSLIMGQFNGYTF	TGTGCCAGCAGCTTGATTATGGGACAGTTTAATGGCTACACCTTC
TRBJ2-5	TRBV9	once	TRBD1	CASSVYSPTGGETQYF	TGTGCCAGCAGCGTATACTCCCCCACAGGGGGCGAGACCCAGTACTTC
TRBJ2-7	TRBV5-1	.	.	CASSFESPYEQYF	TGCGCCAGCAGCTTCGAATCACCCTACGAGCAGTACTTC
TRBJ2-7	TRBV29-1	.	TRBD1	CSVEISGQGPYEQYF	TGCAGCGTTGAAATCTCGGGACAGGGGCCCTACGAGCAGTACTTC
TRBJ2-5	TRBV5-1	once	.	CASSLSREETQYF	TGCGCCAGCAGCTTGAGCAGGGAAGAGACCCAGTACTTC
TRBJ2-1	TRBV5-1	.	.	CASPRTTNNEQFF	TGCGCCAGCCCTAGAACCACAAACAATGAGCAGTTCTTC
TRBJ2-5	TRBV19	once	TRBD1	CASRQRDRFLETQYF	TGTGCCAGTAGACAACGGGACAGGTTTTTGGAGACCCAGTACTTC
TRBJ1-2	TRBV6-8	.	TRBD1	CASSGQGVGYGYTF	TGTGCCAGCAGTGGACAGGGGGTCGGCTATGGCTACACCTTC
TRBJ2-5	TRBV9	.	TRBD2	CASSVSGGQETQYF	TGTGCCAGCAGCGTATCGGGGGGTCAAGAGACCCAGTACTTC
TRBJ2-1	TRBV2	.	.	CASSLGAYEQFF	TGTGCCAGCAGCCTCGGAGCGTATGAGCAGTTCTTC
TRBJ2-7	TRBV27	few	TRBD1	CASRSNRGQGSYEQYF	TGTGCCAGCAGGTCCAACAGGGGGCAGGGTTCCTACGAGCAGTACTTC
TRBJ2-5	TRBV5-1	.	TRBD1	CASSFQGAQETQYF	TGCGCCAGCAGCTTCCAGGGGGCCCAAGAGACCCAGTACTTC
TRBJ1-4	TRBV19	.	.	CASSILTGSTNEKLFF	TGTGCCAGTAGTATCCTTACAGGGTCAACTAATGAAAAACTGTTTTTT
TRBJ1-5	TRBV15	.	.	CATSKDTSNQPQHF	TGTGCCACCAGCAAGGACACTAGCAATCAGCCCCAGCATTTT